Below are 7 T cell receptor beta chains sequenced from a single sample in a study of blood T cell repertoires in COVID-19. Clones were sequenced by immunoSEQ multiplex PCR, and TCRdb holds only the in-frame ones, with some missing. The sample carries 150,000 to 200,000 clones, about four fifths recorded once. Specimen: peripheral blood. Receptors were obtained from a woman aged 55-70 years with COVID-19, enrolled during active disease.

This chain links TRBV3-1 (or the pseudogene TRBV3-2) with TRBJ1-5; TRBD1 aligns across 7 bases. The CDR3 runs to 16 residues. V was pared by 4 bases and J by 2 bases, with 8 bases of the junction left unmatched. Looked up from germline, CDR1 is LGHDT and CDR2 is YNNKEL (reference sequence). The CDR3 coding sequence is TGTGCCAGCAGCCGAACGACAGGGATTGGCAATCAGCCCCAGCATTTT. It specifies CASSRTTGIGNQPQHF.

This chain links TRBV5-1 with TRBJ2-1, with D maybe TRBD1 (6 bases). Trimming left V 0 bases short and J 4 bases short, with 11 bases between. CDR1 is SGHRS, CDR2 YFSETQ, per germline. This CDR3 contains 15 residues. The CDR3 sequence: CASSLAGVYYNEQFF. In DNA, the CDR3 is TGCGCCAGCAGCTTGGCAGGGGTCTATTACAATGAGCAGTTCTTC.

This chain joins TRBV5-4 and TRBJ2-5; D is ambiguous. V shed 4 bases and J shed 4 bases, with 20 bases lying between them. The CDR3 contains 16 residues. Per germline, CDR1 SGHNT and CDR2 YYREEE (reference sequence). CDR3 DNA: TGTGCCAGCAGCCAAGCCGGCGAGCGTTCAATAGAGACCCAGTACTTC. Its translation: CASSQAGERSIETQYF.

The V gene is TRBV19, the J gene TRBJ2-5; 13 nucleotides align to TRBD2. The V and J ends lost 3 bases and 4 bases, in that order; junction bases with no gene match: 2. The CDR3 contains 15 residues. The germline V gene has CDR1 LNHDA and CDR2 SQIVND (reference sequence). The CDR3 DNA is TGTGCCAGTAGTATTCGACTAGCGGGGGGAGAGACCCAGTACTTC. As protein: CASSIRLAGGETQYF.

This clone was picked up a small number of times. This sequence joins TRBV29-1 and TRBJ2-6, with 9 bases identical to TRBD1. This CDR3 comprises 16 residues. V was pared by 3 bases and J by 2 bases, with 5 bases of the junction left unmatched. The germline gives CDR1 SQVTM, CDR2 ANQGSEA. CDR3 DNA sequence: TGCAGCGTTGAGTTCAACAGGGGGCCTGGGGCCAACGTCCTGACTTTC. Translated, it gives CSVEFNRGPGANVLTF.

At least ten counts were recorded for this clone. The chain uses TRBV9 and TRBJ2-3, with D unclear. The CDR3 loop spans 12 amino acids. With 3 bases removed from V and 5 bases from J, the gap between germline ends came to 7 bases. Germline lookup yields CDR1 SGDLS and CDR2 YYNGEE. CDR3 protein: CASSAEVDTQYF. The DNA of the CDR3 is TGTGCCAGCAGCGCAGAGGTAGATACGCAGTATTTT.

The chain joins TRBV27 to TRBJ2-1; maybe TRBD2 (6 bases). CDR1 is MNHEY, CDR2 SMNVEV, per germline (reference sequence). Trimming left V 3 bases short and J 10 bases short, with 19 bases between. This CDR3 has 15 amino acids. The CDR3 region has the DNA TGTGCCAGCAGTTTCCGGGGGAACGGTTGGGGCGAGCAGTTCTTC. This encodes CASSFRGNGWGEQFF.